These 28 T cell receptor beta chains came from one sample sequenced in a study of blood T cell repertoires in COVID-19. Assay: immunoSEQ multiplex PCR; the TCRdb copy retains only in-frame clones and omits some. The sample lists hundreds of thousands of clones, over 85% seen once, with 2.6% in the top ten. Material: PBMCs or T cells enriched from blood (not recorded which). These TCRs come from a man in his 60s who had recovered from COVID-19.

The chain employs TRBV4-2 and TRBJ2-3; 9 bases fit TRBD2. Trimming at V came to 4 bases and at J to 3 bases, leaving 8 bases not matched to a gene. The CDR3 is 16 amino acids. Germline V gives CDR1 LGHNA, CDR2 YNFKEQ. The CDR3 region is CASSPLAGSLTDTQYF. CDR3 nucleotides: TGTGCCAGCAGCCCCCTAGCGGGAAGTTTGACAGATACGCAGTATTTT.

The rearrangement uses TRBV3-1 (or the pseudogene TRBV3-2) and TRBJ1-3; D perhaps matches TRBD1 (5 bases). V lost 3 bases and J 0 bases, leaving 12 bases between the germline ends. The V gene's germline CDR1 is LGHDT and CDR2 YNNKEL (reference sequence). This CDR3 is built from 16 residues. The CDR3 here is CASSHRATTSGNTIYF. Here the CDR3 DNA reads TGTGCCAGCAGCCACAGGGCCACCACCTCTGGAAACACCATATATTTT.

The J gene is TRBJ1-1, the V gene TRBV9; 10 nucleotides line up with TRBD1. CDR3 length equals 15 residues. V shed 4 bases, J shed 6 bases, and the junction held 9 bases outside the gene matches. In germline, CDR1 is SGDLS, CDR2 YYNGEE. Here the CDR3 reads CASSLQAGTGAEAFF. The CDR3 region has the DNA TGTGCCAGCAGCCTTCAAGCCGGGACAGGGGCTGAAGCTTTCTTT.

V gene TRBV27 combines with J gene TRBJ2-7; possible D gene TRBD2, 5 bases. The CDR3 consists of 14 residues. Germline CDR1 MNHEY, CDR2 SMNVEV (reference sequence). V lost 1 base and J lost 2, with 9 bases in between. The DNA of the CDR3 is TGTGCCAGCAGTTTATATAGCGTTCCCTACGAGCAGTACTTC. This translates into CASSLYSVPYEQYF.

This chain links TRBV4-2 with TRBJ2-3, with D perhaps matching TRBD2 (6 bases). Germline values: CDR1 LGHNA, CDR2 YNFKEQ. This CDR3 spans 15 amino acids. Trimming left V 2 bases short and J 0 bases short, with 9 bases between. CDR3 in amino acids: CASSQPGTSTDTQYF. CDR3 nucleotide sequence: TGTGCCAGCAGCCAACCCGGGACTAGCACAGATACGCAGTATTTT.

CDR3 residues: CSVEDNRAEQYF. The CDR3 nucleotides read TGCAGCGTTGAAGATAACAGGGCCGAGCAGTACTTC. The chain recombines TRBV29-1 with TRBJ2-7, with D possibly being TRBD1 (6 bases). This CDR3 region has 12 residues. The V gene's germline CDR1 is SQVTM and CDR2 ANQGSEA. V dropped 0 bases and J dropped 6 bases, with 9 bases sitting between them.

The rearrangement links TRBV25-1 to TRBJ1-2, with 9 nucleotides matching TRBD1. CDR3 length equals 14 residues. J lost 8 bases, V lost 1 base, and 5 bases had no gene match. Germline V lookup: CDR1 MGHDK, CDR2 SYGVNS. Here the CDR3 DNA reads TGTGCCAGCAGTGAATCGGGGGGACAGGGAGGCTACACCTTC. Protein: CASSESGGQGGYTF.

The CDR3 sequence: CASSSIIGFRDRKSTDTQYF. CDR3 in DNA: TGTGCCAGCAGCTCCATCATAGGCTTCCGGGACAGGAAAAGCACAGATACGCAGTATTTT. The chain is built from TRBV3-1 (or the pseudogene TRBV3-2) and TRBJ2-3; TRBD1 matches 8 bases. This CDR3 has 20 amino acids. V lost 5 bases, J lost 0 bases, and 19 bases stayed unmatched. Germline values: CDR1 LGHDT, CDR2 YNNKEL (reference sequence).

This clone was counted a single time. The chain links TRBV4-2 to TRBJ2-2; a possible D gene is TRBD1 (6 bases). V lost 4 bases and J 7 bases, leaving 16 bases between the germline ends. Germline V gene sequence: CDR1 LGHNA, CDR2 YNFKEQ. CDR3 size: 15 residues. The CDR3 DNA sequence: TGTGCCAGCAGCCCGAGAGTCCAGGGGATCGGGGAGCTGTTTTTT. It is translated as CASSPRVQGIGELFF.

V usage is TRBV9 and J usage is TRBJ1-1, with TRBD1 matching 7 bases. Germline CDR1 reads SGDLS; CDR2 reads YYNGEE. V dropped 5 bases and J dropped 6; count of bases not matched to a gene: 7. The CDR3 has 13 residues. The CDR3 DNA reads as TGTGCCAGCAGTTCCCAGGGGGGAGCTGAAGCTTTCTTT. Translation gives CASSSQGGAEAFF.

The V gene is TRBV30, the J gene TRBJ1-4, with D perhaps matching TRBD1 (6 bases). Germline CDR1 reads GTSNPN; CDR2 reads SVGIG (reference sequence). The CDR3 is 12 residues long. V lost 2 bases and J 11 bases, leaving 12 bases between the germline ends. CDR3 DNA sequence: TGTGCCTGGAGTTCAGGGGTGGGGAAACTGTTTTTT. Protein: CAWSSGVGKLFF.

The CDR3 sequence is CASSLITGTSGRHTQYF. The CDR3 DNA is TGTGCCAGCAGCTTAATAACCGGGACTAGCGGGAGACATACGCAGTATTTT. The chain recombines TRBV27 with TRBJ2-3, with TRBD2 identical over 14 bases. Germline-derived CDR1 and CDR2 are MNHEY and SMNVEV (reference sequence). The CDR3 runs 17 residues. V gave up 6 bases and J gave up 7 bases; unmatched junction bases: 12.

This clone was counted once. V usage is TRBV5-4 and J usage is TRBJ1-2, with a possible D match to TRBD1 (5 bases). The ends were cut back, 6 bases at V and 7 bases at J, with 19 bases in the middle. Per the germline V gene, CDR1 is SGHNT and CDR2 is YYREEE (reference sequence). This CDR3 comprises 14 residues. The CDR3 is CASTPPRGGGGYTF. DNA for the CDR3: TGTGCCAGCACTCCCCCGCGCGGGGGAGGTGGCTACACCTTC.

V is TRBV19 and J is TRBJ2-7; D ambiguous. The germline V gene has CDR1 LNHDA and CDR2 SQIVND (reference sequence). The CDR3 contains 14 residues. Trimming left V 4 bases short and J 6 bases short, with 16 bases between. The CDR3 reads CASSSAMFPSEQYF. The CDR3 nucleotides read TGTGCCAGTAGTAGCGCGATGTTTCCGAGCGAGCAGTACTTC.

The chain links TRBV4-2 to TRBJ2-5, with TRBD1 identical over 10 bases. Per germline, CDR1 LGHNA and CDR2 YNFKEQ. The CDR3 contains 14 residues. V lost 4 bases and J lost 3; bases outside the gene matches: 2. Written as DNA, the CDR3 is TGTGCCAGCAGCCCGGGACAGGGGAAAGAGACCCAGTACTTC. Protein product: CASSPGQGKETQYF.

This rearrangement joins TRBV7-9 to TRBJ2-3, with 10 bases aligning to TRBD2. Germline lookup yields CDR1 SEHNR and CDR2 FQNEAQ (reference sequence). Germline trimming cut 5 bases from V and 12 bases from J; bases unmatched to any gene: 5. The CDR3 runs to 12 residues. CDR3 amino acids: CASSRSGGSQYF. The CDR3 DNA is TGTGCCAGCAGCCGTAGCGGGGGGTCACAGTATTTT.

CDR3 loop: CSVEDPGLADTGELFF. The CDR3 nucleotides read TGCAGCGTTGAAGATCCCGGACTAGCTGACACCGGGGAGCTGTTTTTT. V gene TRBV29-1 combines with J gene TRBJ2-2; the match to TRBD2 covers 8 bases. This CDR3 contains 16 residues. Germline CDR1 is SQVTM and CDR2 is ANQGSEA. The trim removed 0 bases at V and 3 bases at J, leaving 6 bases unmatched.

The chain links TRBV3-1 (or the pseudogene TRBV3-2) to TRBJ2-1; D is perhaps TRBD2 (5 bases). Trimming took 7 bases from V and 6 from J, leaving 10 bases between them. This CDR3 region has 12 residues. Germline V gene sequence: CDR1 LGHDT, CDR2 YNNKEL (reference sequence). CDR3 protein: CASKDFSNEQFF. The CDR3 coding sequence is TGTGCCAGCAAGGACTTTTCCAATGAGCAGTTCTTC.

J is TRBJ2-7 and V is TRBV11-2; D unclear. The CDR3 contains 13 residues. V gave up 3 bases and J gave up 4 bases, with 10 bases separating them. The germline V gene encodes CDR1 SGHAT and CDR2 FQNNGV. Here the CDR3 DNA reads TGTGCCAGCAGCTTCAAGAGAGAATACGAGCAGTACTTC. As protein: CASSFKREYEQYF.

The CDR3 DNA follows: TGCGCCAGCAGATTCAGCGGGAGAGGCACCGGGGAGCTGTTTTTT. This gives the protein CASRFSGRGTGELFF. The rearrangement uses TRBV10-2 and TRBJ2-2, with 8 nucleotides matching TRBD2. There are 15 residues in the CDR3. Germline lookup yields CDR1 WSHSY and CDR2 SAAADI. V trimming: 6 bases; J trimming: 4 bases; junction bases outside the gene matches: 7.

The CDR3 region has the DNA TGTGCCAGCAGAGGGGGACAGAGCTACACCGGGGAGCTGTTTTTT. Protein: CASRGGQSYTGELFF. The V gene is TRBV2, the J gene TRBJ2-2; TRBD1 matches 7 bases. This CDR3 region has 15 residues. Trimming at V came to 6 bases and at J to 3 bases, leaving 7 bases not matched to a gene. The germline V gene encodes CDR1 SNHLY and CDR2 FYNNEI.

The V and J genes are TRBV5-1 and TRBJ2-7; D may be TRBD1 (7 bases). Trimming shortened V by 4 bases and J by 7 bases, and 18 bases separated the two germline ends. The CDR3 extends over 14 amino acids. Germline V gene sequence: CDR1 SGHRS, CDR2 YFSETQ. The CDR3 DNA is TGCGCCAGCAGCCCGACAGGGTCTGGGGGGGAGCAGTACTTC. This gives the protein CASSPTGSGGEQYF. The full variable domain, completed using reference TRBV5-1 and TRBJ2-7, is KAGVTQTPRYLIKTRGQQVTLSCSPISGHRSVSWYQQTPGQGLQFLFEYFSETQRNKGNFPGRFSGRQFSNSRSEMNVSTLELGDSALYLCASSPTGSGGEQYFGPGTRLTVT.

The rearrangement joins TRBV10-3 to TRBJ2-7, with 7 bases that match TRBD2. Germline V gives CDR1 ENHRY, CDR2 SYGVKD. After removal of 6 bases from V and 2 bases from J, the junction contained 16 bases not matched to a gene. The CDR3 is made up of 17 amino acids. DNA for the CDR3: TGTGCCATCAGGGATACTAGCGAGAGTGGGGGGACCTACGAGCAGTACTTC. Its protein is CAIRDTSESGGTYEQYF.

The V gene is TRBV11-2, the J gene TRBJ1-5, with D hard to call. The V end was cut by 5 bases, the J end by 7 bases, with 12 bases between. This CDR3 region has 13 residues. Germline lookup yields CDR1 SGHAT and CDR2 FQNNGV. In DNA form, the CDR3 reads TGTGCCAGCAGCCCCGGGAGAGGCCAGCCCCAGCATTTT. This sequence encodes CASSPGRGQPQHF.

The chain links TRBV2 to TRBJ2-5, with 11 bases that match TRBD2. The CDR3 has 16 amino acids. The junction had 18 bases not matched to a gene; V was cut back by 6 bases and J by 12 bases. The germline V gene has CDR1 SNHLY and CDR2 FYNNEI. The CDR3 reads CASRERLTSGRETKYF. The CDR3 nucleotides read TGTGCCAGCAGGGAAAGGCTAACTAGCGGGAGAGAGACAAAGTACTTC. The complete variable domain, with remaining parts taken from reference TRBV2 and TRBJ2-5, reads EPEVTQTPSHQVTQMGQEVILRCVPISNHLYFYWYRQILGQKVEFLVSFYNNEISEKSEIFDDQFSVERPDGSNFTLKIRSTKLEDSAMYFCASRERLTSGRETKYFGPGTRLLVL.

The V and J genes are TRBV14 and TRBJ2-4, with TRBD1 matching over 7 bases. The CDR3 extends over 15 amino acids. The trim removed 3 bases at V and 6 bases at J, leaving 8 bases unmatched. Germline assignment: CDR1 SGHDN and CDR2 FVKESK. The CDR3: CASSHQQGFGNIQYF. Written as DNA, the CDR3 is TGTGCCAGCAGCCACCAACAGGGGTTCGGAAACATTCAGTACTTC.

The DNA for the CDR3 is TGTGCCAGCTCACGCGGGACAGACGGCCTAGGCTACACCTTC. This codes for CASSRGTDGLGYTF. This rearrangement joins TRBV18 to TRBJ1-2, with TRBD1 matching over 7 bases. The CDR3 runs to 14 residues. The germline CDR1 and CDR2 sequences are KGHSH and LQKENI. The V gene end was trimmed by 4 bases and the J gene end by 8 bases; junction bases not matched to a gene: 10.

The table lists this clone with many counts. The chain is built from TRBV30 and TRBJ2-3; TRBD1 might be the D (6 bases). Germline lookup yields CDR1 GTSNPN and CDR2 SVGIG (reference sequence). The CDR3 is made up of 12 amino acids. Trimming removed 2 bases at V and 11 bases at J, with 14 bases between. CDR3 residues: CAWSLKGEKQYF. The CDR3 nucleotides read TGTGCCTGGAGTTTAAAGGGGGAGAAGCAGTATTTT.